The 17 T cell receptor beta chains below were found in one sample sequenced in a study of cytomegalovirus exposure and HLA in healthy donors. Measured with immunoSEQ multiplex PCR; TCRdb has only the in-frame clones, and not every one. The sample has more than 95,000 clones; about 84% are singletons. Sequencing used PBMCs. Receptor source: a man younger than 35 in good health and CMV-seronegative.

This chain links TRBV11-2 with TRBJ2-1; D call uncertain. Trimming removed 5 bases at V and 4 bases at J, with 15 bases between. Germline V lookup: CDR1 SGHAT, CDR2 FQNNGV. The CDR3 consists of 15 residues. CDR3 sequence reads: CASSQDVTAYNEQFF. The CDR3, as DNA: TGTGCCAGCAGCCAAGATGTGACTGCATACAATGAGCAGTTCTTC. Based on the CDR3 plus reference TRBV11-2 and TRBJ2-1, the full variable domain is EAGVAQSPRYKIIEKRQSVAFWCNPISGHATLYWYQQILGQGPKLLIQFQNNGVVDDSQLPKDRFSAERLKGVDSTLKIQPAKLEDSAVYLCASSQDVTAYNEQFFGPGTRLTVL.

This chain connects TRBV7-2 to TRBJ1-5; 9 nucleotides match TRBD1. The CDR3 contains 14 residues. The V segment lost 2 bases and the J segment 7 bases; nucleotides outside the gene matches: 3. Germline CDR1 reads SGHTA; CDR2 reads FQGNSA. The DNA for the CDR3 is TGTGCCAGCAGCTTAAGGACAGGGGACCAGCCCCAGCATTTT. Protein sequence: CASSLRTGDQPQHF.

The CDR3, as DNA: TGTGCCAGCAGCTTATTGGGAGCCAACACTGAAGCTTTCTTT. As protein: CASSLLGANTEAFF. The chain links TRBV7-6 to TRBJ1-1; no definite D call. This CDR3 is built from 14 residues. The V gene lost 2 bases and the J gene lost 2 bases, with 9 bases spanning the gap. Germline values: CDR1 SGHVS, CDR2 FNYEAQ.

This sequence joins TRBV5-1 and TRBJ1-2, with D tentatively TRBD1 (6 bases). The CDR3 is 13 residues long. V was cut by 4 bases and J by 6 bases, with 13 bases left in between. CDR1 SGHRS and CDR2 YFSETQ come from the germline V gene. CDR3 nucleotide sequence: TGCGCCAGCAGCCAGGGGTCTTCGGATGGCTACACCTTC. Encoded protein: CASSQGSSDGYTF.

The V gene is TRBV7-5, the J gene TRBJ2-5; the table's D call, TRBD2, has no DNA check behind it. TRBV7-5 is a pseudogene segment. This CDR3 is 13 amino acids long. CDR3 amino acids: CVRSALAEETQYF. The CDR3 DNA follows: TGTGTCAGAAGCGCTCTAGCGGAAGAGACCCAGTACTTC.

The chain employs TRBV6-6 and TRBJ1-1; D not certain. V shed 6 bases and J shed 1 base, with 12 bases lying between them. CDR1 and CDR2 (germline): MNHNY, SVGAGI (reference sequence). This CDR3 region has 14 residues. The DNA of the CDR3 is TGTGCCAGCAGCGGAACAGATTCGAACACTGAAGCTTTCTTT. Translation gives CASSGTDSNTEAFF.

Many counts were recorded for this clone. V and J are TRBV19 and TRBJ2-5; 9 nucleotides agree with TRBD1. Per germline, CDR1 LNHDA and CDR2 SQIVND (reference sequence). This CDR3 comprises 14 residues. The V gene end was trimmed by 6 bases and the J gene end by 5 bases; junction bases not matched to a gene: 7. The CDR3, as DNA: TGTGCCAGTAGCCCGGGACAGGGAGCCGAGACCCAGTACTTC. It is translated as CASSPGQGAETQYF.

This rearrangement joins TRBV29-1 to TRBJ2-5; tentative D call: TRBD2 (6 bases). The V gene's germline CDR1 is SQVTM and CDR2 ANQGSEA. V lost 4 bases, J lost 5 bases, and 8 bases lay in between. The CDR3 covers 11 residues. In DNA form, the CDR3 reads TGCAGCGTTGCTAGCGCGGAGACCCAGTACTTC. Translated, it gives CSVASAETQYF.

V usage is TRBV14 and J usage is TRBJ2-3; 7 nucleotides align to TRBD2. V lost 2 bases, J lost 8 bases, and 4 bases stayed unmatched. Germline values: CDR1 SGHDN, CDR2 FVKESK. This CDR3 has 13 amino acids. The CDR3 loop is CASSQRGGGTQYF. DNA of the CDR3: TGTGCCAGCAGCCAAAGGGGCGGGGGTACGCAGTATTTT.

The J gene is TRBJ2-7, the V gene TRBV30, with 9 nucleotides matching TRBD1. The germline gives CDR1 GTSNPN, CDR2 SVGIG (reference sequence). With V trimmed by 2 bases and J by 2 bases, 4 bases remained unmatched. The CDR3 runs 14 residues. DNA for the CDR3: TGTGCCTGGAGTCCCGGGACAGGGCCCTACGAGCAGTACTTC. Translated: CAWSPGTGPYEQYF.

The CDR3 coding sequence is TGTGCCATCAGTGGACGGGGACAATCGGGGGGTGAGCAGTACTTC. It is translated as CAISGRGQSGGEQYF. The chain has TRBV10-3 and TRBJ2-7, with D tentatively TRBD2 (7 bases). Looked up from germline, CDR1 is ENHRY and CDR2 is SYGVKD. V was pared by 4 bases and J by 7 bases, with 20 bases between. The CDR3 has 15 amino acids.

The J gene is TRBJ2-5, the V gene TRBV7-2, with 8 bases fitting TRBD2. J was trimmed by 4 bases and V by 3 bases; bases with no gene match: 7. In germline, CDR1 is SGHTA, CDR2 FQGNSA. The length of the CDR3 is 15 residues. The CDR3 sequence: CASSFPAGGGETQYF. The CDR3, as DNA: TGTGCCAGCAGCTTCCCGGCGGGGGGTGGAGAGACCCAGTACTTC.

The chain couples TRBV7-9 to TRBJ2-1; 9 positions match TRBD2. The V gene end was trimmed by 2 bases and the J gene end by 9 bases; junction bases not matched to a gene: 8. The CDR3 loop spans 15 amino acids. Germline assignment: CDR1 SEHNR and CDR2 FQNEAQ (reference sequence). CDR3 nucleotides: TGTGCCAGCAGCTTATCCCCGACTAGCGGCACTGAGCAGTTCTTC. It is translated as CASSLSPTSGTEQFF.

The chain employs TRBV2 and TRBJ2-7; D unresolved. The V gene's germline CDR1 is SNHLY and CDR2 FYNNEI. CDR3 size: 11 residues. V was trimmed by 5 bases and J by 0 bases, leaving 2 bases between them. The CDR3 spells CASSLSYEQYF. The CDR3 DNA follows: TGTGCCAGCAGTCTCTCCTACGAGCAGTACTTC. Full variable domain (outside the CDR3, taken from reference TRBV2 and TRBJ2-7): EPEVTQTPSHQVTQMGQEVILRCVPISNHLYFYWYRQILGQKVEFLVSFYNNEISEKSEIFDDQFSVERPDGSNFTLKIRSTKLEDSAMYFCASSLSYEQYFGPGTRLTVT.

The chain joins TRBV2 to TRBJ1-1; tentative D call: TRBD1 (6 bases). Germline V CDR1 and CDR2: SNHLY, FYNNEI. The CDR3 contains 14 residues. The ends were cut back, 7 bases at V and 4 bases at J, with 16 bases in the middle. CDR3: CASNEGVGATEAFF. The CDR3 nucleotides read TGTGCCAGCAACGAAGGGGTGGGGGCCACTGAAGCTTTCTTT.

V is TRBV6-6 and J is TRBJ2-1, with 7 bases lining up with TRBD2. V was pared by 6 bases and J by 6 bases, with 5 bases of the junction left unmatched. In germline, CDR1 is MNHNY, CDR2 SVGAGI (reference sequence). The CDR3 length is 13 residues. This CDR3 reads CASSLGLGNEQFF. CDR3 nucleotides: TGTGCCAGCAGCCTCGGACTAGGCAATGAGCAGTTCTTC.

The gene calls are TRBV7-2 and TRBJ1-1, with 10 bases identical to TRBD1. V was pared by 10 bases and J by 7 bases, with 9 bases of the junction left unmatched. Per the germline V gene, CDR1 is SGHTA and CDR2 is FQGNSA. The CDR3 length is 13 residues. The CDR3 DNA sequence: TGTGCCACCGGGGACAGGGGATTCGGTGAAGCTTTCTTT. Translating gives CATGDRGFGEAFF.